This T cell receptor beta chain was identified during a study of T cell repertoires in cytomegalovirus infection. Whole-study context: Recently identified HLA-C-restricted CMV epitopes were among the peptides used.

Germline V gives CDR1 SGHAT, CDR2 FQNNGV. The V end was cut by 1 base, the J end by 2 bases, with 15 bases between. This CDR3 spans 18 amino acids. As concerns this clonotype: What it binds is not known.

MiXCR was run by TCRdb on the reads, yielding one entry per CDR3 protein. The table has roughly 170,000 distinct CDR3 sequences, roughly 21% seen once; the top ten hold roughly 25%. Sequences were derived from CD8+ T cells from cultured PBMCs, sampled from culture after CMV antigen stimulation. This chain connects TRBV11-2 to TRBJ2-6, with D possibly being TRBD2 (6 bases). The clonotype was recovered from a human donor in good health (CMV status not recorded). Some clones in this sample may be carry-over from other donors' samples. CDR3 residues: CASSLVFFGGPGANVLTF. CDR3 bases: TGTGCCAGCAGCTTAGTCTTCTTCGGGGGACCTGGGGCCAACGTCCTGACTTTC. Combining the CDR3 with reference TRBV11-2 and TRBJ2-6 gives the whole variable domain EAGVAQSPRYKIIEKRQSVAFWCNPISGHATLYWYQQILGQGPKLLIQFQNNGVVDDSQLPKDRFSAERLKGVDSTLKIQPAKLEDSAVYLCASSLVFFGGPGANVLTFGAGSRLTVL.